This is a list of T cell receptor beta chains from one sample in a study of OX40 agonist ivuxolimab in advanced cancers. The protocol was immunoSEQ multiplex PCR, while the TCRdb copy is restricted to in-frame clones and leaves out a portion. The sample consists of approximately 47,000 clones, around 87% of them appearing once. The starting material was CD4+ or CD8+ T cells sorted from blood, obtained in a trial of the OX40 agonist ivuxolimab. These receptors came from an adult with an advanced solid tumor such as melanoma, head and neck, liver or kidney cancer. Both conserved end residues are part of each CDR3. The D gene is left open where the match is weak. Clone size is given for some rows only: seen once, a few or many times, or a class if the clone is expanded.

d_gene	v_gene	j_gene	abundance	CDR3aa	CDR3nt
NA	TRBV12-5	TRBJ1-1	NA	CASGLVRAKAFF	TGTGCTAGTGGTTTGGTCAGGGCAAAGGCTTTCTTT
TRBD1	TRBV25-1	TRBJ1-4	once	CASARGSRQGWGQEKLFF	TGTGCCAGCGCCCGTGGTTCGAGACAGGGCTGGGGTCAAGAAAAACTGTTTTTT
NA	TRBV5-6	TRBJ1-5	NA	CASSYRNQPQHF	TGTGCCAGCAGCTACCGCAATCAGCCCCAGCATTTT
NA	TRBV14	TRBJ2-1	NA	CASSQGWANEQFF	TGTGCCAGCAGCCAAGGATGGGCGAATGAGCAGTTCTTC
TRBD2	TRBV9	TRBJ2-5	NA	CASSKASGLGQETQYF	TGTGCCAGCAGCAAGGCTAGCGGGCTGGGGCAAGAGACCCAGTACTTC
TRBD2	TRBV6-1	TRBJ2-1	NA	CASSQTSASYNEQFF	TGTGCCAGCAGCCAGACTAGCGCCTCCTACAATGAGCAGTTCTTC
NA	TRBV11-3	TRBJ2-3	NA	CASSPQGSSTDTQYF	TGTGCCAGCAGCCCGCAGGGTTCTAGCACAGATACGCAGTATTTT
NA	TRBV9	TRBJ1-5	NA	CASSGPGRNQPQHF	TGTGCCAGCAGCGGCCCGGGCCGGAATCAGCCCCAGCATTTT
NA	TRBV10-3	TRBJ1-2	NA	CAISESQDYGYTF	TGTGCCATCAGTGAGTCGCAGGACTATGGCTACACCTTC
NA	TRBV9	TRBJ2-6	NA	CASSVEGRGPVLTF	TGTGCCAGCAGCGTAGAGGGGCGGGGGCCCGTCCTGACTTTC
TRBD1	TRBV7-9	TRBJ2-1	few	CASSRGQGAYNEQFF	TGTGCCAGCAGCCGTGGACAGGGGGCCTACAATGAGCAGTTCTTC
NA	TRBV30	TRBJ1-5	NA	CAWSLDLRQPQHF	TGTGCCTGGAGTTTAGATTTACGTCAGCCCCAGCATTTT
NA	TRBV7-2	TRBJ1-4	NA	CASSPLFGGGEKLFF	TGTGCCAGCAGCCCCCTCTTCGGAGGAGGCGAAAAACTGTTTTTT
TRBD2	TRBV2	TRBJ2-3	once	CASRVSGGAGRTDTQYF	TGTGCCAGCCGAGTCAGCGGGGGGGCCGGGAGAACAGATACGCAGTATTTT
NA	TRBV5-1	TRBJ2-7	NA	CASSSGTASSYEQYF	TGCGCCAGCAGCAGCGGGACAGCGAGCTCCTACGAGCAGTACTTC
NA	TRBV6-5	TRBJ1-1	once	CASWGFWTEAFF	TGTGCCAGTTGGGGGTTTTGGACTGAAGCTTTCTTT
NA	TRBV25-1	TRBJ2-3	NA	CASSEKVLDTQYF	TGTGCCAGCAGTGAAAAGGTATTAGATACGCAGTATTTT
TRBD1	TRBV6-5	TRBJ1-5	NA	CASRGQVGQPQHF	TGTGCCAGCAGAGGACAGGTCGGTCAGCCCCAGCATTTT
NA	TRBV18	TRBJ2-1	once	CASSPMREYEQFF	TGTGCCAGCTCACCCATGAGAGAGTATGAGCAGTTCTTC
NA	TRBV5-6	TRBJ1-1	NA	CASSPLFGTGTMNTEAFF	TGTGCCAGCAGCCCACTCTTCGGGACGGGGACGATGAACACTGAAGCTTTCTTT
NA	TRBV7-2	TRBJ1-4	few	CASSYQGGGEKLFF	TGTGCCAGCAGCTATCAGGGAGGAGGGGAAAAACTGTTTTTT
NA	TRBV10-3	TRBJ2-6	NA	CATRRDSGANVLTF	TGTGCCACCAGAAGGGATTCTGGGGCCAACGTCCTGACTTTC
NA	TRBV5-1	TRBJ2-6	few	CASSLTVSGANVLTF	TGCGCCAGCAGCTTGACTGTCTCTGGGGCCAACGTCCTGACTTTC
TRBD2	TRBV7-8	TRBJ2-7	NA	CASSLYTSGSGDEQYF	TGTGCCAGCAGCTTATACACTAGCGGGAGTGGAGACGAGCAGTACTTC
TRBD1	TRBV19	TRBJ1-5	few	CASSVWGNTDRGVGNQPQHF	TGTGCCAGTAGTGTTTGGGGAAACACGGACAGGGGTGTGGGCAATCAGCCCCAGCATTTT
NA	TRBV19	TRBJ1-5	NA	CASSIYPGEHRPQHF	TGTGCCAGTAGTATTTATCCAGGGGAGCATCGGCCCCAGCATTTT
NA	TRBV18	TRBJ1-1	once	CASSTGVNTEAFF	TGTGCCAGCTCAACCGGGGTGAACACTGAAGCTTTCTTT
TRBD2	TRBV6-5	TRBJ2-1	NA	CASSSGTRANEQFF	TGTGCCAGCAGCTCCGGGACTAGAGCCAATGAGCAGTTCTTC
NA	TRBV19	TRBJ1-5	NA	CASRRRGDQPQHF	TGTGCCAGTAGAAGGAGGGGAGATCAGCCCCAGCATTTT
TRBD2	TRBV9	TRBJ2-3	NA	CASSVGGRTVDTQYF	TGTGCCAGCAGCGTTGGCGGGAGGACGGTAGATACGCAGTATTTT
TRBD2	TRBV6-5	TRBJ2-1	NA	CASSYGTSGSRYEQFF	TGTGCCAGCAGTTATGGGACTAGCGGGAGTAGGTATGAGCAGTTCTTC
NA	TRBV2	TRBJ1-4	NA	CASSEAGQSNEKLFF	TGTGCCAGCAGTGAAGCTGGACAGAGTAATGAAAAACTGTTTTTT
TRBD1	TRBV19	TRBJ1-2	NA	CASTVPGQGALGYTF	TGTGCCAGTACGGTACCGGGACAGGGGGCGCTTGGCTACACCTTC
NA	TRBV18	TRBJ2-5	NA	CASSPQSQETQYF	TGTGCCAGCTCACCACAGAGCCAAGAGACCCAGTACTTC
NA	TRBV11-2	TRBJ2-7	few	CASSSVRVGEQYF	TGTGCCAGCAGTTCCGTACGGGTTGGGGAGCAGTACTTC
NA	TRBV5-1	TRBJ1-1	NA	CASSLAGHSNTEAFF	TGCGCCAGCAGCCTCGCGGGACACTCGAACACTGAAGCTTTCTTT
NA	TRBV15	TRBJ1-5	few	CATSRERGEDQPQHF	TGTGCCACCAGCAGAGAGAGGGGGGAGGATCAGCCCCAGCATTTT